This entry features one T cell receptor beta chain sequence. Its specific antigen is unknown. Base quality data are lacking; no much larger clone is found one base away. This specimen's time point label, interpreted: persistent/refractory GD, antithyroid drugs over 5 years with positive TRAb. For both TCR sequencing and RNA sequencing, RNA was extracted from PBMCs in TRIzol. Graves' disease was diagnosed according to American Thyroid Association guidelines. The patients came from an endocrinology department in Xi'an, China. Each patient gave approximately 9 milliliters of peripheral blood, collected in an EDTA anticoagulant tube. PBMCs were isolated by Ficoll Paque Plus density gradient separation without further T cell sorting. An Agilent 2100 Bioanalyzer and agarose gel were used to check RNA quality, and a NanoDrop 2000 was used to measure RNA concentration. V and J are trimmed by 3 bases and 0 bases, and the gene matches miss 3 bases of the junction. The CDR3, from cysteine to phenylalanine, totals 15 residues. Left in the record is the CDR3 DNA by itself, 45 bases read in frame from the first base. CDR1 and CDR2, looked up from the germline V gene (reference sequence), are DFQATT and SNEGSKA.

Library preparation employed multiplex PCR. Sequencing took place on an Illumina HiSeq 4000. iRepertoire HTBI primers and Arm-PCR amplification of CDR3 regions were used to construct TCR beta libraries. Before sequencing, the PCR products underwent gel purification. Under the source paper's analysis protocol: A total of under 80 TRBV and more than twelve TRBJ segments were identified across samples and were used for gene usage analysis of CDR3 amino acid clonotypes. Filtered high-quality paired reads were merged into contigs using COPE and FqMerger. BLAST was used to align contigs to the IMGT TRBV, TRBD and TRBJ reference genes, and CDR3 was defined following IMGT. Highly expanded clones were defined as clonotypes with a frequency above 0.1%. Shannon entropy was used to measure repertoire diversity, and the Gini coefficient was used to measure V-J evenness. A clonotype found in more than one individual was treated as public. TCRdb redid the processing of the public reads, applying fastp at Q25 and MiXCR, and retained in-frame beta chains. Each record represents a unique CDR3 protein, reported with the most common genes and DNA among its rows. The V and J calls and clone size are TCRdb's, not the authors'. The sample yields 300,000 to 400,000 distinct CDR3 sequences; 15% to 20% were counted once. The ten largest clones take up roughly 27% of the sample.

The data are from a study of regulatory T cells in long-lasting Graves disease (dated by TCRdb to about 2021). For the wider study: Persistent Graves' disease was defined as persistently positive TSH receptor autoantibodies together with antithyroid drug treatment for over 5 years. This study used TCR sequencing and RNA sequencing of peripheral blood to compare persistent Graves' disease patients against newly diagnosed Graves' disease patients. The study was conducted in China and was registered as a clinical trial. TCR sequencing covered 13 persistent and some 20 newly diagnosed Graves' disease patients, around 33 samples in total. On average, persistent Graves' disease patients in the clinical cohort had been on antithyroid drugs for approximately ten years.

The paper's findings and limits, for the study overall: Persistent disease showed preferential use of TRBV28, TRBJ1-2 and TRBJ2-5, whereas newly diagnosed disease favored TRBV20-1 and TRBJ2-1. More public clonotypes were shared among persistent patients (more than 2,500) than among newly diagnosed patients (under 1,000). Lower TCR Shannon entropy and fewer highly expanded clones were observed in persistent Graves' disease patients than in newly diagnosed patients, which suggested clonal expansion. Only the TCR beta chain was sequenced and analyzed. As a limitation, the authors acknowledged that the small sample size may reduce accuracy. The study examined only peripheral blood because the primary lesion, thyroid tissue, could not be accessed.

The TCR sequence derives from a female donor with Graves disease. The rearranged segments are TRBV20-1 and TRBJ1-3; the junction holds 9 bases that match TRBD1. The sample in question was peripheral blood mononuclear cells (PBMCs), obtained when the disease was refractory, from a patient treated with antithyroid drugs. The CDR3 reads as follows: CSARVGQGSGNTIYF. The DNA is as follows: TGCAGTGCTAGGGTGGGACAGGGCTCTGGAAACACCATATATTTT.